The 9 T cell receptor beta chains presented below share a single source sample, sequenced in a study of T cells in Graves' hyperthyroidism and ophthalmopathy. Amplification targeted TCR beta CDR3 regions from RNA transcripts. A first-round RT-PCR of the TCR CDR3 used the HTBI primer set. MiXCR was run by TCRdb on the multiplex PCR reads, yielding one entry per CDR3 protein. The table lists about 210,000 distinct CDR3 sequences, about 15% of them singletons. The sample comprised blood. Receptors originate from a man aged 45-65 years with Graves' hyperthyroidism.

In its sample, this clonotype was seen many times. The chain is built from TRBV3-1 and TRBJ1-2, with 9 bases aligning to TRBD1. Per the germline V gene, CDR1 is LGHDT and CDR2 is YNNKEL (reference sequence). CDR3 length: 15 amino acids. The ends lost 3 bases at V and 6 bases at J; junction bases unmatched: 8. CDR3 bases: TGTGCCAGCAGCCACCGGGACAGGGATTCGAATGGCTACACCTTC. Protein product: CASSHRDRDSNGYTF.

Many counts were recorded for this clonotype. The V and J genes are TRBV28 and TRBJ1-2, with 8 nucleotides matching TRBD1. Per germline, CDR1 MDHEN and CDR2 SYDVKM. The CDR3 has 14 amino acids. J gave up 4 bases and V 6 bases, and 7 bases lay outside the gene matches. The CDR3 bases are TGTGCCAGCAGCCCCGGGACAGGAGTCTATGGCTACACCTTC. Its translation is CASSPGTGVYGYTF.

This clonotype was detected many times. The V call is TRBV29-1, the J call TRBJ2-7, with 7 bases identical to TRBD2. Germline loops: CDR1 SQVTM, CDR2 ANQGSEA. The CDR3 contains 13 residues. Germline trimming cut 4 bases from V and 5 bases from J; bases unmatched to any gene: 8. For the CDR3, the DNA is TGCAGCGTTGCTCCGGGGGAGGGCCACGAGCAGTACTTC. Translation gives CSVAPGEGHEQYF.

The chain recombines TRBV6-1 with TRBJ1-2; TRBD1 might be the D (6 bases). This CDR3 spans 14 amino acids. Trimming shortened V by 2 bases and J by 6 bases, and 13 bases separated the two germline ends. Germline V gives CDR1 MNHNS, CDR2 SASEGT. CDR3 DNA: TGTGCCAGCAGTGAATGGGGGCGGGAGGATGGCTACACCTTC. Translating gives CASSEWGREDGYTF.

This clonotype showed up just a few times. V gene TRBV28 combines with J gene TRBJ1-6; no firm D call. There are 14 residues in the CDR3. V was shortened by 1 base and J by 6 bases, with 7 bases between the two germline ends. Per the germline V gene, CDR1 is MDHEN and CDR2 is SYDVKM. The CDR3, as DNA: TGTGCCAGCAGTTTATTTGCCAGTAATTCACCCCTCCACTTT. Its protein product is CASSLFASNSPLHF. Combining the CDR3 with reference TRBV28 and TRBJ1-6 gives the whole variable domain DVKVTQSSRYLVKRTGEKVFLECVQDMDHENMFWYRQDPGLGLRLIYFSYDVKMKEKGDIPEGYSVSREKKERFSLILESASTNQTSMYLCASSLFASNSPLHFGNGTRLTVT.

This clonotype has more than one count but fewer than ten. The chain couples TRBV7-8 to TRBJ2-3; 13 bases agree with TRBD2. CDR3 length: 15 amino acids. Trimming took 6 bases from V and 6 from J; bases not matched to a gene: 6. In germline, CDR1 is SGHVS, CDR2 FQNEAQ. The CDR3 protein is CASRSLAGGGDTQYF. For the CDR3, the DNA is TGTGCCAGCAGGTCACTAGCGGGAGGGGGGGATACGCAGTATTTT.

This clonotype came up many times. The chain is built from TRBV7-2 and TRBJ1-5; weak D call: TRBD1 (5 bases). Trimming stripped 1 base from V and 1 base from J, with 11 bases between. CDR3 length: 16 residues. CDR1 SGHTA and CDR2 FQGNSA come from the germline V gene. The CDR3 protein is CASSLGQGRSNQPQHF. The CDR3 coding sequence is TGTGCCAGCAGCTTAGGGCAGGGAAGGAGCAATCAGCCCCAGCATTTT.

The genes are TRBV10-3 and TRBJ2-7; perhaps TRBD2 as D (5 bases). The CDR3 runs to 13 residues. Germline CDR1 and CDR2: ENHRY and SYGVKD. V lost 10 bases and J lost 6, with 19 bases in between. CDR3 bases: TGTGCCAACGGGCCTTATTCAGAGGGCGAGCAGTACTTC. Residues: CANGPYSEGEQYF.

This clonotype came up a few times. V gene TRBV2 combines with J gene TRBJ2-4, with 11 bases identical to TRBD2. V was pared by 5 bases and J by 3 bases, with 15 bases of the junction left unmatched. CDR3 length: 19 residues. Per the germline V gene, CDR1 is SNHLY and CDR2 is FYNNEI. Here the CDR3 reads CASSPRLAGNEWVKNIQYF. Here the CDR3 DNA reads TGTGCCAGCAGTCCTCGACTAGCGGGGAATGAGTGGGTCAAAAACATTCAGTACTTC.